This TCR beta chain came from a study of breast tumors, draining lymph nodes, adjacent tissues listed by TCRdb under 2016. Some background on the complete study: In breast cancer patients, the study compared the TCR beta repertoires of tumor, adjacent nontumor tissue and axillary lymph nodes. In human breast cancer, the study set out to evaluate how tumor, surrounding tissue and draining lymph node repertoires relate to one another and whether T cells may move between these sites. Paper-wide results and their limitations: Tumors showed preferential V and J gene usage, and their T-cell repertoire diversity fell below that of lymph nodes yet above that of nontumor tissue. Tumor and nontumor tissue repertoires were found to be significantly more similar in luminal-like than in basal-like breast cancer. The conclusion that tumor T cells originate in lymph nodes was framed as consistent with a hypothesis rather than directly demonstrated. A scenario in which most tumor T cells derive from the lymph node and then expand within tumor tissue was judged to be consistent with the data.

TCRdb names Illumina HiSeq 2000 as the instrument used. Multiplex PCR amplification was used to build the TCR beta chain libraries. High-throughput sequencing was used to analyze the amplified TCR beta chain products. TCRdb trimmed the raw reads at Q25, called clones with MiXCR and kept productive beta chains. When rows share a CDR3 protein, they turn into one entry using the most common DNA and genes. Recorded for this sample are about 180,000 distinct CDR3 sequences; around a third of them occurred a single time. The ten largest clones add up to around 4% of the sample. Lymph node samples were obtained from the axillary draining lymph nodes of breast cancer patients. Comment on this clonotype: Its antigen specificity is not known. Relative to the germline gene, one junction end is altered; a read error may explain this.

Its CDR3 holds 17 amino acids, cysteine through phenylalanine. The read is trimmed to its CDR3 DNA, 51 bases read in frame from base 1. The germline V gene sets CDR1 to SGHVS and CDR2 to FNYEAQ. This receptor was identified in a female donor with breast cancer. Some clones in this sample may be carry-over from other donors' samples. Recombination joined TRBV7-6 with TRBJ2-3; TRBD2 aligns with 13 central bases. Input material: axillary lymph node tissue. Here the CDR3 is given as CASSLRGLAGRTGTQYF. The nucleotide sequence reads TGTGCCAGCAGCCTGCGGGGACTAGCGGGACGCACAGGTACGCAGTATTTT.